This TCR beta chain emerged from a study of blood T cells in healthy people across ages. As for the study in general: There was about one barcoded beta molecule captured by template switching per two T cells.

Researchers isolated at least 6 million PBMCs per sample. Turning to this clonotype: Its cognate antigen is unknown.

Notes on the study in general: CMV status of donors was unknown, possibly confounding expanded clonotype changes.

Together with a sample-barcoded 5' primer, a J-beta primer mix was included in a second PCR lasting about 7 to 12 cycles. Each of the cDNA molecules was tagged by a template-switch adaptor with 12 random nucleotides. Via MiXCR, TCRdb re-called the 5' RACE reads, giving one row per CDR3 protein. Among roughly 1.4 million distinct CDR3 sequences, approximately 60% were seen once, and the ten largest hold more than 6%. Germline V gene data show CDR1 as SEHNR and CDR2 as FQNEAQ (reference sequence). Deletions cut 8 bases from V and 2 bases from J, with 19 bases between. The CDR3 covers 16 residues. The genes are TRBV7-9 and TRBJ2-1; possibly TRBD2 for D (6 bases). Material for sequencing was blood. This sequence originates from a man younger than 35 in good health. The chain's CDR3 is CASQHSAGRTYNEQFF. The CDR3 DNA sequence: TGTGCCAGCCAGCATTCCGCGGGGCGTACCTACAATGAGCAGTTCTTC.